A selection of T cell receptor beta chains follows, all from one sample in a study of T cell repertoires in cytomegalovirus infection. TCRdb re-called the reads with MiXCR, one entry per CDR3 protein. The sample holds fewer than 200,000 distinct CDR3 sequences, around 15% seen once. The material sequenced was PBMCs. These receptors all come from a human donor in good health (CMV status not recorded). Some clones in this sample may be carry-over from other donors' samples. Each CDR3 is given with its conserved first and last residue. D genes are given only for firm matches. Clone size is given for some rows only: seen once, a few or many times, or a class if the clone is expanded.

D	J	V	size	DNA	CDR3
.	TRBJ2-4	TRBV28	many	TGTGCCAGCAGTTTACCAGGGGCCTCAGCCAAAAACATTCAGTACTTC	CASSLPGASAKNIQYF
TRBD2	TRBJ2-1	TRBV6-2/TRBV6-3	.	TGTGCCAGCAGTCGCTACTTGGGACTAGCGGAAAGCTCCTACAATGAGCAGTTCTTC	CASSRYLGLAESSYNEQFF
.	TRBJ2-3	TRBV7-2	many	TGTGCCAGCAGCTTAGGGTCGGGGCTCCCTCCAGATACGCAGTATTTT	CASSLGSGLPPDTQYF
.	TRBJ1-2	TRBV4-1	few	TGCGCCAGCAGCCAAGATAGGTCCTACGGCCGCTACACCTTC	CASSQDRSYGRYTF
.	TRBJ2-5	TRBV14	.	TGTGCCAGCAGCCCCGCGGGGAGATTAAGCCAAGAGACCCAGTACTTC	CASSPAGRLSQETQYF
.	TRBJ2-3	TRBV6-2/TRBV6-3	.	TGTGCCAGCAGTCCCATGGGGACAGATACGCAGTATTTT	CASSPMGTDTQYF
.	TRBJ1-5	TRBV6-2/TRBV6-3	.	TGTGCCAGCAGTTATTCGCCCGACGGCAATCAGCCCCAGCATTTT	CASSYSPDGNQPQHF
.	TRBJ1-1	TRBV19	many	TGTGCCAGTAAAGGGGGGCGCCTTGGGGCGCGGAACACTGAAGCTTTCTTT	CASKGGRLGARNTEAFF
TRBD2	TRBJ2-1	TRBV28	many	TGTGCCAGCCAGCTCACTCTAGCGGGGCTGAGCTCCTACAATGAGCAGTTCTTC	CASQLTLAGLSSYNEQFF
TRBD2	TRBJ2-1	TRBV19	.	TGTGCCAGTAGTATCGGCCTAGCGGGAGTTGGAGATGAGCAGTTCTTC	CASSIGLAGVGDEQFF
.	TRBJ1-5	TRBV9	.	TGTGCCAGCGGGGATCAGCCCCAGCATTTT	CASGDQPQHF
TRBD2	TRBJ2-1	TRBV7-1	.	TGTGCCAGCAGCCAGCTAGCGGGAGGGAGATGGGATGAGCAGTTCTTC	CASSQLAGGRWDEQFF
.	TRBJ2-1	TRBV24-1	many	TGTGCCACCAGTGACCCAAATAAAGGTGAGCAGTTCTTC	CATSDPNKGEQFF
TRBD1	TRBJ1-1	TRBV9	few	TGTGCCAGCAGCGTAGCTGAAAGACAGGGGAACACTGAAGCTTTCTTT	CASSVAERQGNTEAFF
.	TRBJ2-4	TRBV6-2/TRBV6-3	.	TGTGCCAGCAGTTATGCGGCCACCGTAGCCAAAAACATTCAGTACTTC	CASSYAATVAKNIQYF
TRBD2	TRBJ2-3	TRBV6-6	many	TGTGCCAGCAGTTACGGGACTAAGAGGGACTCTAGCACAGATACGCAGTATTTT	CASSYGTKRDSSTDTQYF
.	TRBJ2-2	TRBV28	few	TGTGCCAGCAGTTTCCTCAAGGTCGGGGAGCTGTTTTTT	CASSFLKVGELFF
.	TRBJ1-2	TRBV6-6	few	TGTGCCAGCAGTCCCCGCGGGGGCGTAGGCTATGGCTACACCTTC	CASSPRGGVGYGYTF
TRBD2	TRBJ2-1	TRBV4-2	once	TGTGCCAGCAGCCAAGTCCCTACTAGCGGGGGATACAATGAGCAGTTCTTC	CASSQVPTSGGYNEQFF
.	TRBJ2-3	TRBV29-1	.	TGCAGCGTTGAAGGTGGGGTATGGGGCACAGATACGCAGTATTTT	CSVEGGVWGTDTQYF
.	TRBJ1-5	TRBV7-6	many	TGTGCCAGCAGCGTACACGCGAATCAGCCCCAGCATTTT	CASSVHANQPQHF
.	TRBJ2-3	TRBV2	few	TGTGCCAGCAGTTCCGGGAGAACAGATACGCAGTATTTT	CASSSGRTDTQYF
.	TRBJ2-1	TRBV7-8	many	TGTGCCAGCAGCTTAGCGCGTCGGAATAACAATGAGCAGTTCTTC	CASSLARRNNNEQFF
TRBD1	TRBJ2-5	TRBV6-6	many	TGTGCCAGCAGTTACGGTGACAGGGCCAAGACCCAGTACTTC	CASSYGDRAKTQYF
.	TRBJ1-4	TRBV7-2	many	TGTGCCAGCAGGGGTGGAGCTAATGAAAAACTGTTTTTT	CASRGGANEKLFF
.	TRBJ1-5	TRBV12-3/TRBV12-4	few	TGTGCCAGCAGTTTCGGCAGAACTAATCAGCCCCAGCATTTT	CASSFGRTNQPQHF
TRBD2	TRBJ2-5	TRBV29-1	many	TGCAGCGTTGGGGGACTAGCGGGAGATCAAGAGACCCAGTACTTC	CSVGGLAGDQETQYF
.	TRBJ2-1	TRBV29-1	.	TGCAGCGTTGTGGGCAGCCAAATAAGCTCCTACAATGAGCAGTTCTTC	CSVVGSQISSYNEQFF
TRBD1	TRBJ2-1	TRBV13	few	TGTGCCAGCAGTTCTCCCGGGACAGGGGGCCTCAATGAGCAGTTCTTC	CASSSPGTGGLNEQFF
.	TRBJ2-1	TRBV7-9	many	TGTGCCAGCAGCTTAGCGGTTGGTGACAATGAGCAGTTCTTC	CASSLAVGDNEQFF
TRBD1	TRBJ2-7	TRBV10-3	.	TGTGCCGCCAGGGACAGGGAATCCTACGAGCAGTACTTC	CAARDRESYEQYF
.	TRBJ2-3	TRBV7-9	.	TGTGCCAGCAGCTTAGGACGGTCCATTAGTCGCACAGATACGCAGTATTTT	CASSLGRSISRTDTQYF
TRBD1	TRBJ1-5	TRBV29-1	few	TGCAGCGTGCCCTCAGACAGGGAGGGTCAGCCCCAGCATTTT	CSVPSDREGQPQHF
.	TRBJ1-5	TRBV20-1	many	TGCAGTGCTAGAGATCGCACTCCGGGCAATCAGCCCCAGCATTTT	CSARDRTPGNQPQHF
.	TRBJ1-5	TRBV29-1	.	TGCAGCGCCCGGGGTTCCGGAGCCCAGCATTTT	CSARGSGAQHF
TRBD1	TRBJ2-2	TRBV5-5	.	TGTGCCAGCATCCCGGGGACAGGGATTACCGGGGAGCTGTTTTTT	CASIPGTGITGELFF
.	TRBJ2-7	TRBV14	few	TGTGCCAGCAGCCCGACCCCGGGCCAATTAGGAAGGTACGAGCAGTACTTC	CASSPTPGQLGRYEQYF
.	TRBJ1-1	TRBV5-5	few	TGTGCCAGCAGCTTGAGCGCGGTGAACACTGAAGCTTTCTTT	CASSLSAVNTEAFF
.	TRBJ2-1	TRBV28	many	TGTGCCAGCAGTTTTCTAGTTCCCTACAATGAGCAGTTCTTC	CASSFLVPYNEQFF
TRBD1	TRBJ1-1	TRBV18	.	TGTGCCAGCTCACCACGGACAGGGGGGTACACTGAAGCTTTCTTT	CASSPRTGGYTEAFF
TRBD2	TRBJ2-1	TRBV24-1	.	TGTGCCACCAGTGATCGGACTAGCGGCTACAATGAGCAGTTCTTC	CATSDRTSGYNEQFF
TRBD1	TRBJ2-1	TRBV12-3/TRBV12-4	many	TGTGCCAGCAGTCCAGGGACAGGGCGGCCGATGGAGCAGTTCTTC	CASSPGTGRPMEQFF
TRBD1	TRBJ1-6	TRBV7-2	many	TGTGCCAGCAGCTCCCCGGCGACAGGGTTTTCACCCCTCCACTTT	CASSSPATGFSPLHF
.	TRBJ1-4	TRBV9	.	TGTGCCAGCAGCGGATCCCAGGGGAATGAAAAACTGTTTTTT	CASSGSQGNEKLFF
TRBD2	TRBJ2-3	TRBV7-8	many	TGTGCCAGCAGCCAAGGACTAGCGGGTCATACGCAGTATTTT	CASSQGLAGHTQYF